Below are 3 T cell receptor beta chains sequenced from a single sample in a study of T-cell memory formation after mild COVID-19. One entry per CDR3 protein results from TCRdb running MiXCR on the 5' RACE reads. The sample includes about 430,000 distinct CDR3 sequences, roughly 17% of them seen just once. The specimen sequenced was PBMCs or a T cell subset sorted from them (not recorded which). All receptors come from a young man who had mild COVID-19 (a few samples of this study predate the infection). Cell type and time point are not known.

The chain uses TRBV20-1 and TRBJ2-3, with 9 bases identical to TRBD1. The CDR3 sequence is 14 residues long. From germline, CDR1 is DFQATT and CDR2 SNEGSKA (reference sequence). Unmatched junction bases numbered 10, after V lost 7 bases and J lost 5 bases. In DNA form, the CDR3 reads TGCAGTGAAGAGGAGGCGACAGGGGGAGATACGCAGTATTTT. As protein: CSEEEATGGDTQYF.

The gene calls are TRBV14 and TRBJ2-5; the D gene is possibly TRBD1 (5 bases). The CDR3 has 15 amino acids. V was pared by 8 bases and J by 5 bases, with 21 bases between. Germline values: CDR1 SGHDN, CDR2 FVKESK. CDR3 amino acids: CASSPADSLGETQYF. The CDR3 DNA reads as TGTGCCAGCTCCCCAGCAGACAGCCTTGGGGAGACCCAGTACTTC.

The chain employs TRBV7-3 and TRBJ2-1; D is perhaps TRBD2 (6 bases). Germline CDR1 SGHTA, CDR2 FQGTGA. V was shortened by 1 base and J by 8 bases, with 21 bases between the two germline ends. The CDR3 spans 17 residues. The DNA of the CDR3 is TGTGCCAGCAGCTTAAGCGGGTCTAGCGAATACACCCATGAGCAGTTCTTC. It is translated as CASSLSGSSEYTHEQFF.